The 11 T cell receptor beta chains listed next were all sequenced from one sample in a study of T cells in Graves' hyperthyroidism and ophthalmopathy. Amplified TCR beta CDR3 regions derived from RNA transcripts. The TCR CDR3 first-round RT-PCR relied on the HTBI primer set. Via MiXCR, TCRdb re-called the multiplex PCR reads, giving one row per CDR3 protein. The sample consists of 250,000 to 300,000 distinct CDR3 sequences, about 15% of them appearing once. Sequencing was carried out using blood. The origin of the receptors is a woman aged 40 to 55 with Graves' hyperthyroidism that later progressed to Graves' ophthalmopathy.

This clonotype was observed many times. This chain joins TRBV6-1 and TRBJ2-7; weak D call: TRBD2 (5 bases). Trimming took off 6 bases at V and 3 bases at J, with 9 bases between the two ends. The CDR3 length is 12 residues. Germline-derived CDR1 and CDR2 are MNHNS and SASEGT. CDR3 coding DNA: TGTGCCAGCAGACGGGGAAGCTACGAGCAGTACTTC. Amino acid sequence: CASRRGSYEQYF.

This clonotype was observed a handful of times. With a much larger clone just one base away, this may be a read error. The chain combines TRBV30 with TRBJ2-3, with 8 bases lining up with TRBD2. Germline values: CDR1 GTSNPN, CDR2 SVGIG (reference sequence). CDR3 length: 15 residues. V dropped 4 bases and J dropped 2; count of bases not matched to a gene: 8. CDR3 region: CAWTLAGPVTDTQYF. In DNA form, the CDR3 reads TGTGCCTGGACATTAGCGGGACCAGTCACAGATACGCAGTATTTT.

This chain joins TRBV20-1 and TRBJ1-2; 8 bases map to TRBD1. The junction had 10 bases not matched to a gene; V was cut back by 3 bases and J by 7 bases. There are 14 residues in the CDR3. Germline V CDR1 and CDR2: DFQATT, SNEGSKA (reference sequence). CDR3 region: CSASLAGGAGGYTF. The CDR3 region has the DNA TGCAGTGCTAGCTTGGCAGGGGGCGCTGGTGGCTACACCTTC.

This clonotype was detected many times. This sequence joins TRBV25-1 and TRBJ2-7, with TRBD2 identical over 9 bases. J lost 3 bases, V lost 1 base, and 4 bases had no gene match. Germline CDR1 and CDR2: MGHDK and SYGVNS. This CDR3 is built from 15 residues. DNA of the CDR3: TGTGCCAGCAGTGAATTCCTAGCGGGACACTACGAGCAGTACTTC. Its protein is CASSEFLAGHYEQYF.

In its sample, this clonotype was seen many times. This chain uses TRBV28 with TRBJ2-7; 8 bases match TRBD1. After removal of 5 bases from V and 5 bases from J, the junction contained 8 bases not matched to a gene. CDR3 length equals 14 residues. Germline CDR1 and CDR2: MDHEN and SYDVKM. CDR3 sequence (DNA): TGTGCCAGCAGTAATGGACAGGGAGCTAACGAGCAGTACTTC. Amino acid sequence: CASSNGQGANEQYF.

The J gene is TRBJ2-3, the V gene TRBV20-1; D is perhaps TRBD2 (5 bases). This CDR3 spans 12 amino acids. Germline V lookup: CDR1 DFQATT, CDR2 SNEGSKA (reference sequence). The ends were cut back, 5 bases at V and 2 bases at J, with 8 bases in the middle. The CDR3 loop is CSADSATDTQYF. DNA of the CDR3: TGCAGTGCTGATAGCGCCACAGATACGCAGTATTTT.

The gene calls are TRBV6-1 and TRBJ2-5; a possible D gene is TRBD1 (6 bases). In germline, CDR1 is MNHNS, CDR2 SASEGT. Deletions cut 4 bases from V and 4 bases from J, with 13 bases between. The CDR3 is made up of 14 amino acids. The CDR3 bases are TGTGCCAGCAGTGCTAGTACAGGGATAGAGACCCAGTACTTC. This sequence encodes CASSASTGIETQYF.

The chain joins TRBV20-1 to TRBJ2-7; D might be TRBD1 (5 bases). Germline-derived CDR1 and CDR2 are DFQATT and SNEGSKA (reference sequence). V lost 1 base to trimming and J lost 3 bases, with 10 bases between them. The CDR3 spans 13 residues. CDR3 sequence (DNA): TGCAGTGCTAGAGTACAGGCCCGCTACGAGCAGTACTTC. This encodes CSARVQARYEQYF.

This clonotype showed up just a few times. J is TRBJ2-4 and V is TRBV7-6; tentative D call: TRBD2 (6 bases). Germline loops: CDR1 SGHVS, CDR2 FNYEAQ. There are 14 residues in the CDR3. Between the trimmed V and J ends, which lost 2 bases and 8 bases, there was a span of 13 bases. The CDR3 nucleotides are TGTGCCAGCAGCTTACGTGCAGGAGGGGACATTCAGTACTTC. Translating it yields CASSLRAGGDIQYF.

Ten or more counts support this clonotype. The CDR3 loop is CSVQRQGRTEAFF. The CDR3 DNA follows: TGCAGCGTCCAGCGGCAGGGGCGGACTGAAGCTTTCTTT. The chain recombines TRBV29-1 with TRBJ1-1; weak D call: TRBD1 (6 bases). V was trimmed by 6 bases and J by 5 bases, leaving 16 bases between them. The CDR3 has 13 residues. Germline V gene lookup returns CDR1 SQVTM and CDR2 ANQGSEA.

This clonotype was detected many times. The V gene is TRBV3-1, the J gene TRBJ1-5; D is undetermined. CDR3 size: 15 residues. Germline CDR1 LGHDT, CDR2 YNNKEL (reference sequence). V was pared by 0 bases and J by 3 bases, with 9 bases between. The CDR3 region is CASSQEGSNNQPQHF. CDR3 DNA: TGTGCCAGCAGCCAAGAAGGGTCTAACAATCAGCCCCAGCATTTT.